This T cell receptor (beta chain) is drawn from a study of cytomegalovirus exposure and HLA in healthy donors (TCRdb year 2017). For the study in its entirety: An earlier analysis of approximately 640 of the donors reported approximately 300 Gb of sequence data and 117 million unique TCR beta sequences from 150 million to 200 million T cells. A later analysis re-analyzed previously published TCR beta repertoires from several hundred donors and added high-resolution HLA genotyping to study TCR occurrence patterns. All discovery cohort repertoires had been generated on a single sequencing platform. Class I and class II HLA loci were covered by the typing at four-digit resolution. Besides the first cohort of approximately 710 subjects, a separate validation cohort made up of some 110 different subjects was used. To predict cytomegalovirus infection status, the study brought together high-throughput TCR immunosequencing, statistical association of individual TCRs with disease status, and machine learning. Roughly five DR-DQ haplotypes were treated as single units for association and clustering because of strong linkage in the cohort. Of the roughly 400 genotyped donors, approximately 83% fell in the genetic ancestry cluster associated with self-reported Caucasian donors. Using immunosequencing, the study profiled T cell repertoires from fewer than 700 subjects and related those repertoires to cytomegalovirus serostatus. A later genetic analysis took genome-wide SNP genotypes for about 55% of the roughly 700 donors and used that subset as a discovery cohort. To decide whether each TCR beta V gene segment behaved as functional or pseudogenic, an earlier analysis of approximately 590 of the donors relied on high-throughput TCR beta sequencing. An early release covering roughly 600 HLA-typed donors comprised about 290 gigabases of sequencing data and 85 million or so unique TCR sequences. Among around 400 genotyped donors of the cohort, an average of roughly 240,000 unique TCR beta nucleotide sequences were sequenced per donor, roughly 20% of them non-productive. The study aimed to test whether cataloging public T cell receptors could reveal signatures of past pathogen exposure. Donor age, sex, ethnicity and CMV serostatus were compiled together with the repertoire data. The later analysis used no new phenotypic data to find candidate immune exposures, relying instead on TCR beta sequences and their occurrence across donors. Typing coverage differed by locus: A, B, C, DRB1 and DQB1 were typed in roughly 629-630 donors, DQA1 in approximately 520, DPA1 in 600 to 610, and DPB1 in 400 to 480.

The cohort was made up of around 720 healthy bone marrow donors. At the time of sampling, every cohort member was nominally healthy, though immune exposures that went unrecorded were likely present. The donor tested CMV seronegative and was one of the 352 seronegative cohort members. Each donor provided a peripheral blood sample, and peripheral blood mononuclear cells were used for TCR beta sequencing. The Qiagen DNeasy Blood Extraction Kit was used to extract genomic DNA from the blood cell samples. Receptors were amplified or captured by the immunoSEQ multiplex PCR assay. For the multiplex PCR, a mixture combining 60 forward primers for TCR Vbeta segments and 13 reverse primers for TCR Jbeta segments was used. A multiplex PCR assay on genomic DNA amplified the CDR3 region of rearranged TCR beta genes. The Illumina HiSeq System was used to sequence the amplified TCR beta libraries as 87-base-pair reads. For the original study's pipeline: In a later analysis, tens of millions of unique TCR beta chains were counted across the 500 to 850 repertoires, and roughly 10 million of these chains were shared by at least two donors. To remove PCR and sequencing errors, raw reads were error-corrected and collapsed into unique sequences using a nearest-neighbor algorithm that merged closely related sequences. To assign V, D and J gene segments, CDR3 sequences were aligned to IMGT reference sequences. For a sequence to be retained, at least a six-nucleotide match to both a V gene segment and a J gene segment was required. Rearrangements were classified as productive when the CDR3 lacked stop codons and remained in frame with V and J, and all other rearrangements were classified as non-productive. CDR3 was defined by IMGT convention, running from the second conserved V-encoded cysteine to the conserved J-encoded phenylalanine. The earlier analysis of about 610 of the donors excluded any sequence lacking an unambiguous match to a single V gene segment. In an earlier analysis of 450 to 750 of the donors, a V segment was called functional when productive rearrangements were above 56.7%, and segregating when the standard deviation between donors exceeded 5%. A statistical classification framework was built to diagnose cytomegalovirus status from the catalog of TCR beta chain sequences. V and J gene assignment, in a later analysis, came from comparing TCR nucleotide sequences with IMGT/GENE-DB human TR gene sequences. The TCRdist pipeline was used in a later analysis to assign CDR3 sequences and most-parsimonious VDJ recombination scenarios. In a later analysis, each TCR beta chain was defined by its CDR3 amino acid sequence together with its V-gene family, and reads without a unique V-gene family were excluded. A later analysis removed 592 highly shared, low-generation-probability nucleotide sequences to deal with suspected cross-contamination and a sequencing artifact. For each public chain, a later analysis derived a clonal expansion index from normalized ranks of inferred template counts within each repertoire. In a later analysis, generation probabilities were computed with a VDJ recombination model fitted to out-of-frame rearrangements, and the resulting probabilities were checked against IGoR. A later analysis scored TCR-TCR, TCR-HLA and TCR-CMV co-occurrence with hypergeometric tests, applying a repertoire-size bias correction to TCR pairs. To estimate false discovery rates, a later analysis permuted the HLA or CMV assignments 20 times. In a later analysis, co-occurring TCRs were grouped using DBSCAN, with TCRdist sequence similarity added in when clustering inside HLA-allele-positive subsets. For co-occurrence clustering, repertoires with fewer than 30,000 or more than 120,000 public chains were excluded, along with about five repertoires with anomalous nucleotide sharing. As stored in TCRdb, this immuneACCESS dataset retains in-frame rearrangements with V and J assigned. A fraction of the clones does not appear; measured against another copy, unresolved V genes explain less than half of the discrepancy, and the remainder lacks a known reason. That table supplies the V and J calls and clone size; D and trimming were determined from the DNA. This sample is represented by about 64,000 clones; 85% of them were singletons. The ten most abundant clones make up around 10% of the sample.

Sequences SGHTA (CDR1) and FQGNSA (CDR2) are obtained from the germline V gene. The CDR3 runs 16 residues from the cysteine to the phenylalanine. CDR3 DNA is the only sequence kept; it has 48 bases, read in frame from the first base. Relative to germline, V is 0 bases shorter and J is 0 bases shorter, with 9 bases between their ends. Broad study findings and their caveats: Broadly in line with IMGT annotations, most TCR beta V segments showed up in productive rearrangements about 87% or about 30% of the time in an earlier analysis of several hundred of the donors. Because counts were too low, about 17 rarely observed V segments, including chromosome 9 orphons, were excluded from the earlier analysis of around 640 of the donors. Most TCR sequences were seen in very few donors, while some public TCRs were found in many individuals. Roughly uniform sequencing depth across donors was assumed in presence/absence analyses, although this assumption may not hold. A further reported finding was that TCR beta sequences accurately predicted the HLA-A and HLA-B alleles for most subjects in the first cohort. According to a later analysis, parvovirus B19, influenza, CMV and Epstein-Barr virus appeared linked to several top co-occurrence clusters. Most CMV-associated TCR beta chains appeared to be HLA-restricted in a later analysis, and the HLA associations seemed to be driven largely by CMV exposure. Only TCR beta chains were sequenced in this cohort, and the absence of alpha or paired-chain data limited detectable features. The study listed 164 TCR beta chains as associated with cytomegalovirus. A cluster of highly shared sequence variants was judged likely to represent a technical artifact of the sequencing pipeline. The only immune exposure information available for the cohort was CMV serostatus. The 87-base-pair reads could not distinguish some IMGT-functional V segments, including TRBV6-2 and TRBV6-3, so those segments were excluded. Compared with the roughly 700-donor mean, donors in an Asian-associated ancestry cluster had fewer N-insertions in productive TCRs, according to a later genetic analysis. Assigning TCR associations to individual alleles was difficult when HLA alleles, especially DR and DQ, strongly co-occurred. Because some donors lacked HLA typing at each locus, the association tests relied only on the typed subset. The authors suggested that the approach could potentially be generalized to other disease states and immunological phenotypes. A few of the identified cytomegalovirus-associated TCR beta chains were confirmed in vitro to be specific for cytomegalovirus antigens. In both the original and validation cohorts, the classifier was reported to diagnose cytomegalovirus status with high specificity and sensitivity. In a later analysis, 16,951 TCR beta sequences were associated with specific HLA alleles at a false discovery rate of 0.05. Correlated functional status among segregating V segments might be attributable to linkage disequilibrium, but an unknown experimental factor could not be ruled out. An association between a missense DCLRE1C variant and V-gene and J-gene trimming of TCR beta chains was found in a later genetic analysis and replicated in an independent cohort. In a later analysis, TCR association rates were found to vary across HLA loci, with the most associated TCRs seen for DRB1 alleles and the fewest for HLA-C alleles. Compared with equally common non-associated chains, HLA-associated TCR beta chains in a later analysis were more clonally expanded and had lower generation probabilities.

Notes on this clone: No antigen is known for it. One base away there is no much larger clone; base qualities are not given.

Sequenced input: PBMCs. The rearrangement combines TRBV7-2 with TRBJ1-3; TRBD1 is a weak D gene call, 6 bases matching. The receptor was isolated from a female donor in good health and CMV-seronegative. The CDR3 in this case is CASSLAQGISGNTIYF. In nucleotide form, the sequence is TGTGCCAGCAGCTTAGCGCAGGGGATCTCTGGAAACACCATATATTTT. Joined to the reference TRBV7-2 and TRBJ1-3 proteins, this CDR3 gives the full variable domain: GAGVSQSPSNKVTEKGKDVELRCDPISGHTALYWYRQSLGQGLEFLIYFQGNSAPDKSGLPSDRFSAERTGGSVSTLTIQRTQQEDSAVYLCASSLAQGISGNTIYFGEGSWLTVV.